These 20 T cell receptor beta chains originate from one sample sequenced in a study of T-cell reconstitution after alpha-beta-depleted transplantation in children. The library targeted TCRbeta and was prepared with unique molecular identifiers. Each CDR3 protein gets one entry after TCRdb re-called the PCR reads with MiXCR. The table lists roughly 160,000 distinct CDR3 sequences, roughly 11% of them singletons. Sequencing was performed on PBMCs, taken before TCRalphabeta/CD19-depleted stem cell transplant. These receptor sequences come from a boy aged 2 to 10 with acute myeloid leukemia, due to receive a stem cell transplant.

This clonotype appeared many times. CDR3 nucleotides: TGTGCCAGCAGTTTACTAGCGGCCACGAGCTCCTACAATGAGCAGTTCTTC. It encodes CASSLLAATSSYNEQFF. The genes are TRBV27 and TRBJ2-1; TRBD2 agrees at 7 bases. CDR1 and CDR2 from the germline V gene are MNHEY and SMNVEV (reference sequence). V shed 2 bases and J 0 bases; nucleotides not matched to a gene: 7. The CDR3 covers 17 residues.

This clonotype was observed at least ten times. The rearrangement links TRBV20-1 to TRBJ1-1; TRBD1 matches at 9 bases. The CDR3 sequence is 13 residues long. V was pared by 6 bases and J by 3 bases, with 5 bases of the junction left unmatched. Germline V gene data show CDR1 as DFQATT and CDR2 as SNEGSKA (reference sequence). The chain's CDR3 is CSARQGGYTEAFF. CDR3 coding DNA: TGCAGTGCCAGACAGGGGGGATACACTGAAGCTTTCTTT.

This clonotype occurred many times. The rearrangement uses TRBV5-1 and TRBJ1-4, with D hard to call. CDR1 and CDR2 (germline): SGHRS, YFSETQ. V gave up 2 bases and J gave up 2 bases, with 10 bases separating them. The CDR3 consists of 15 residues. CDR3 loop: CASSLGDNTNEKLFF. CDR3 DNA: TGCGCCAGCAGCTTAGGAGACAACACTAATGAAAAACTGTTTTTT.

Many counts were recorded for this clonotype. The V gene is TRBV30, the J gene TRBJ2-4; D uncertain. The length of the CDR3 is 12 residues. V dropped 1 base and J dropped 6 bases, with 7 bases sitting between them. Germline CDR1 and CDR2: GTSNPN and SVGIG (reference sequence). This CDR3 reads CAWSGSVNIQYF. DNA of the CDR3: TGTGCCTGGAGTGGGTCAGTAAACATTCAGTACTTC.

This clonotype has ten or more counts. CDR3 sequence reads: CASSLALGETEAFF. The CDR3 coding sequence is TGTGCCAGCAGCTTAGCGCTCGGGGAGACTGAAGCTTTCTTT. The chain joins TRBV7-2 to TRBJ1-1; no clear D. The CDR3 consists of 14 residues. Trimming left V 0 bases short and J 5 bases short, with 10 bases between. In germline, CDR1 is SGHTA, CDR2 FQGNSA.

This clonotype came up many times. The chain links TRBV5-1 to TRBJ2-2, with TRBD2 matching 13 bases. There are 18 residues in the CDR3. Germline CDR1 is SGHRS and CDR2 is YFSETQ. Trimming took 0 bases from V and 4 from J; bases not matched to a gene: 6. The CDR3 DNA follows: TGCGCCAGCAGCTTGGAACTAGCGGGAGGGCCGGGCACCGGGGAGCTGTTTTTT. Its protein is CASSLELAGGPGTGELFF.

This clonotype was seen repeatedly, ten times or more. The chain combines TRBV15 with TRBJ1-4; a weak D match, TRBD1 (6 bases). Trimming left V 0 bases short and J 8 bases short, with 16 bases between. CDR1 and CDR2 from the germline V gene are LNHNV and YYDKDF (reference sequence). This CDR3 has 16 amino acids. The CDR3 reads CATSRDLGGLREKLFF. The CDR3 coding sequence is TGTGCCACCAGCAGAGATTTGGGGGGCTTGCGAGAAAAACTGTTTTTT.

Many counts were recorded for this clonotype. The J gene is TRBJ2-7, the V gene TRBV4-1; possibly TRBD1 or TRBD2 for D (5 bases each). Germline CDR1 reads MGHRA; CDR2 reads YSYEKL. The length of the CDR3 is 13 residues. Trimming removed 3 bases at V and 3 bases at J, with 9 bases between. The CDR3, as DNA: TGCGCCAGCAGCCACGGGGACGGCTACGAGCAGTACTTC. Protein sequence: CASSHGDGYEQYF.

This clonotype was observed at least ten times. This chain connects TRBV20-1 to TRBJ1-1; D remains ambiguous. Germline values: CDR1 DFQATT, CDR2 SNEGSKA (reference sequence). The CDR3 runs 14 residues. Trimming cost V 4 bases and J 6 bases, with 18 bases left between them. CDR3 bases: TGCAGTGCTATTACCGGGATCACGGTGGCTGAAGCTTTCTTT. It is translated as CSAITGITVAEAFF.

The sample holds many counts of this clonotype. The chain has TRBV6-5 and TRBJ2-3, with D unresolved. The CDR3 spans 17 residues. Trimming took 3 bases from V and 0 from J, leaving 16 bases between them. The germline V gene encodes CDR1 MNHEY and CDR2 SVGAGI. The CDR3 protein is CASSYLTRAASTDTQYF. The CDR3 nucleotides are TGTGCCAGCAGTTATCTAACCCGGGCAGCTAGCACAGATACGCAGTATTTT.

This clonotype occurred many times. The chain is built from TRBV4-1 and TRBJ2-2, with 7 bases matching TRBD1. This CDR3 spans 15 amino acids. CDR1 is MGHRA and CDR2 is YSYEKL in the germline V gene. V was clipped by 0 bases and J by 6 bases; unmatched bases: 4. CDR3 region: CASSQDQGVAGELFF. DNA for the CDR3: TGCGCCAGCAGCCAAGATCAGGGGGTGGCCGGGGAGCTGTTTTTT.

Ten or more counts support this clonotype. This chain links TRBV5-1 with TRBJ1-1; D might be TRBD1 (5 bases). Germline V gene lookup returns CDR1 SGHRS and CDR2 YFSETQ. The CDR3 runs 19 residues. With 0 bases removed from V and 2 bases from J, the gap between germline ends came to 23 bases. CDR3 coding DNA: TGCGCCAGCAGCTTGGCAAGTCTCGGGCCAGGGTTTTTTAACACTGAAGCTTTCTTT. Translating it yields CASSLASLGPGFFNTEAFF.

In this sample, this clonotype turned up many times. V and J are TRBV7-9 and TRBJ1-4; D ambiguous. CDR1 and CDR2 from the germline V gene are SEHNR and FQNEAQ (reference sequence). V lost 4 bases, J lost 16 bases, and 19 bases lay in between. The CDR3 consists of 13 residues. The CDR3: CASSSSRDGLAFF. In nucleotides, the CDR3 is TGTGCCAGCAGCTCCTCGCGTGACGGGCTCGCGTTTTTT.

There are many counts of this clonotype. The chain links TRBV7-2 to TRBJ2-5; 12 bases line up with TRBD2. The length of the CDR3 is 17 residues. The V segment lost 6 bases and the J segment 5 bases; nucleotides outside the gene matches: 13. Germline CDR1 SGHTA, CDR2 FQGNSA. CDR3 loop: CASRTGSSGGAIETQYF. The CDR3 bases are TGTGCCAGCAGGACTGGGTCTAGCGGGGGGGCGATCGAGACCCAGTACTTC.

There are many counts of this clonotype. Mismatch with germline at one junction end may stem from a read error. J is TRBJ2-1 and V is TRBV11-1; 7 nucleotides line up with TRBD1. The CDR3 is 18 amino acids. Germline-derived CDR1 and CDR2 are SGHAT and FQDESV (reference sequence). This chain's CDR3 is CAISFTQGEPFAYNEQFF. In DNA, the CDR3 is TGTGCCATCAGCTTCACCCAGGGGGAACCCTTTGCCTACAATGAGCAGTTCTTC.

This clonotype was observed many times. This chain connects TRBV20-1 to TRBJ2-7; 7 nucleotides line up with TRBD2. The CDR3 is 13 amino acids. Unmatched junction bases numbered 10, after V lost 5 bases and J lost 6 bases. Germline lookup yields CDR1 DFQATT and CDR2 SNEGSKA (reference sequence). In nucleotides, the CDR3 is TGCAGTGCTGAAGCCTTACGGGGGGTCGAGCAGTACTTC. Its translation: CSAEALRGVEQYF.

The chain uses TRBV2 and TRBJ2-1, with TRBD2 matching over 8 bases. The V gene's germline CDR1 is SNHLY and CDR2 FYNNEI. J was trimmed by 5 bases and V by 10 bases; bases with no gene match: 13. This CDR3 has 15 amino acids. The CDR3 sequence is CATLKDRGGNNEQFF. The DNA for the CDR3 is TGTGCCACCCTAAAAGACCGGGGGGGAAACAATGAGCAGTTCTTC.

This clonotype was counted many times. This rearrangement joins TRBV14 to TRBJ2-7; D gene ambiguous. CDR3 length: 13 residues. The germline V and J ends were trimmed by 4 bases and 0 bases, with 7 bases remaining between them. Per the germline V gene, CDR1 is SGHDN and CDR2 is FVKESK. The DNA for the CDR3 is TGTGCCAGCAGCCTGAGGAGCTCCTACGAGCAGTACGTC. It encodes CASSLRSSYEQYV.

There are many counts of this clonotype. The chain employs TRBV15 and TRBJ2-1; D possibly corresponds to TRBD1 (5 bases). Germline CDR1 is LNHNV and CDR2 is YYDKDF (reference sequence). Trimming shortened V by 1 base and J by 5 bases, and 12 bases separated the two germline ends. This CDR3 comprises 15 residues. In DNA form, the CDR3 reads TGTGCCACCAGCAGAGGACAGAGTAACCACAATGAGCAGTTCTTC. Translating gives CATSRGQSNHNEQFF.

This clonotype has ten or more counts. This may stem from a read error, because a much larger clone lies one nucleotide away. V and J are TRBV25-1 and TRBJ2-2; possibly TRBD1 or TRBD2 for D (5 bases each). Germline loops: CDR1 MGHDK, CDR2 SYGVNS. The CDR3 runs 12 residues. The CDR3 DNA reads TGTGCCAGCGGTCCTGGCACCGGGGACCTGTTTTTT. This gives the protein CASGPGTGDLFF.